A selection of T cell receptor beta chains follows, all from one sample in a study of T-cell reconstitution after alpha-beta-depleted transplantation in children. Via MiXCR, TCRdb re-called the PCR reads, giving one row per CDR3 protein. The sample includes some 590,000 distinct CDR3 sequences, more than 9% of them seen just once. Sequenced material: PBMCs from the stem cell graft donor, taken from the stem cell graft. All receptors come from a human donor who donated a stem cell graft to a child with acute myeloid leukemia. The CDR3 runs from the conserved cysteine through the conserved F or W. The order of the fields is J gene, D gene, clone size, V gene, CDR3 protein, CDR3 DNA. A D gene is named only where the DNA matches it firmly. Rows may omit the clone size; those that give it use once, few, many or a size class.

j_gene: TRBJ2-5
d_gene: NA
abundance: NA
v_gene: TRBV5-1
CDR3aa: CASSLSGMVQETQYF
CDR3nt: TGCGCCAGCAGCTTGTCGGGAATGGTCCAAGAGACCCAGTACTTC

j_gene: TRBJ2-1
d_gene: NA
abundance: NA
v_gene: TRBV12-3/TRBV12-4
CDR3aa: CASSLPGPKGNEQFF
CDR3nt: TGTGCCAGTTCTCTTCCGGGGCCTAAAGGGAATGAGCAGTTCTTC

j_gene: TRBJ2-6
d_gene: NA
abundance: NA
v_gene: TRBV5-6
CDR3aa: CASSLVARAGANVLTF
CDR3nt: TGTGCCAGCAGCTTGGTTGCCCGGGCTGGGGCCAACGTCCTGACTTTC

j_gene: TRBJ2-1
d_gene: NA
abundance: few
v_gene: TRBV4-3
CDR3aa: CASSQGRGHEQFF
CDR3nt: TGCGCCAGCAGCCAAGGGCGAGGGCATGAGCAGTTCTTC

j_gene: TRBJ1-2
d_gene: NA
abundance: NA
v_gene: TRBV28
CDR3aa: CASSLLDRSYYGYTF
CDR3nt: TGTGCCAGCAGTTTATTAGACAGGTCCTATTATGGCTACACCTTC

j_gene: TRBJ2-1
d_gene: TRBD2
abundance: NA
v_gene: TRBV20-1
CDR3aa: CCARGRSSGRTPTASYNEQFF
CDR3nt: TGCTGTGCTAGAGGGAGGTCTAGCGGGAGGACCCCGACGGCCTCCTACAATGAGCAGTTCTTC

j_gene: TRBJ2-3
d_gene: NA
abundance: many
v_gene: TRBV10-3
CDR3aa: CAISADSDTQYF
CDR3nt: TGTGCCATCAGTGCTGACTCAGATACGCAGTATTTT

j_gene: TRBJ2-5
d_gene: TRBD2
abundance: many
v_gene: TRBV7-7
CDR3aa: CASSLGLAGRETQYF
CDR3nt: TGTGCTAGCAGCTTGGGACTAGCGGGAAGAGAGACCCAGTACTTC

j_gene: TRBJ2-7
d_gene: NA
abundance: few
v_gene: TRBV7-2
CDR3aa: CASSLNVGLGYEQYF
CDR3nt: TGTGCCAGCAGCTTAAATGTAGGTCTGGGCTACGAGCAGTACTTC

j_gene: TRBJ2-3
d_gene: NA
abundance: few
v_gene: TRBV12-3/TRBV12-4
CDR3aa: CASSGHTDTQYF
CDR3nt: TGTGCCAGCAGTGGACACACAGATACGCAGTATTTT

j_gene: TRBJ2-5
d_gene: TRBD1
abundance: NA
v_gene: TRBV7-9
CDR3aa: CASSPDRDRGKTQYF
CDR3nt: TGTGCCAGCAGCCCCGACCGGGACAGGGGGAAGACCCAGTACTTC

j_gene: TRBJ2-1
d_gene: TRBD1
abundance: NA
v_gene: TRBV20-1
CDR3aa: CSASGTGVNNEQFF
CDR3nt: TGCAGTGCTAGCGGGACAGGGGTAAACAATGAGCAGTTCTTC

j_gene: TRBJ2-1
d_gene: TRBD2
abundance: NA
v_gene: TRBV20-1
CDR3aa: CSTSLAGGRNEQFF
CDR3nt: TGCAGCACATCTCTAGCGGGAGGGAGAAATGAGCAGTTCTTC

j_gene: TRBJ2-2
d_gene: NA
abundance: many
v_gene: TRBV20-1
CDR3aa: CSASRLAGTGELFF
CDR3nt: TGCAGTGCTTCTCGACTGGCCGGAACCGGGGAGCTGTTTTTT

j_gene: TRBJ2-7
d_gene: NA
abundance: many
v_gene: TRBV7-2
CDR3aa: CASSRSTVSSYEQYF
CDR3nt: TGTGCCAGTTCCCGGTCGACGGTTAGCTCCTACGAGCAGTACTTC

j_gene: TRBJ2-3
d_gene: NA
abundance: few
v_gene: TRBV28
CDR3aa: CASKGLVFRESIDSSTDTQYF
CDR3nt: TGTGCCAGCAAAGGATTGGTTTTCCGGGAGAGTATTGATTCTAGCACAGATACGCAGTATTTT

j_gene: TRBJ2-7
d_gene: NA
abundance: few
v_gene: TRBV28
CDR3aa: CASSSPPGEQYF
CDR3nt: TGTGCCAGCAGTTCTCCCCCGGGCGAGCAGTACTTC

j_gene: TRBJ2-7
d_gene: TRBD1
abundance: NA
v_gene: TRBV20-1
CDR3aa: CSARGFDRGTYEQYF
CDR3nt: TGCAGTGCTAGAGGATTCGACAGGGGAACCTACGAGCAGTACTTC

j_gene: TRBJ2-7
d_gene: NA
abundance: NA
v_gene: TRBV29-1
CDR3aa: CSVEAQGGRYEQYF
CDR3nt: TGCAGCGTTGAAGCCCAGGGGGGACGCTACGAGCAGTACTTC

j_gene: TRBJ2-2
d_gene: NA
abundance: few
v_gene: TRBV29-1
CDR3aa: CSVSRGLNTGELFF
CDR3nt: TGCAGCGTATCCCGGGGCCTGAACACCGGGGAGCTGTTTTTT

j_gene: TRBJ1-1
d_gene: NA
abundance: few
v_gene: TRBV5-1
CDR3aa: CASSLESVNTEAFF
CDR3nt: TGCGCCAGCAGCTTGGAATCTGTGAACACTGAAGCTTTCTTT

j_gene: TRBJ1-2
d_gene: TRBD1
abundance: few
v_gene: TRBV7-9
CDR3aa: CASSLDRGANYGYTF
CDR3nt: TGTGCCAGCAGCTTAGACAGGGGAGCTAACTATGGCTACACCTTC

j_gene: TRBJ2-7
d_gene: NA
abundance: few
v_gene: TRBV9
CDR3aa: CASSPGGRTYEQYF
CDR3nt: TGTGCCAGCAGCCCCGGTGGGCGAACCTACGAGCAGTACTTC

j_gene: TRBJ1-3
d_gene: TRBD1
abundance: few
v_gene: TRBV4-1
CDR3aa: CASSHFFGQDSGNTIYF
CDR3nt: TGCGCCAGCAGCCACTTTTTTGGACAGGACTCTGGAAACACCATATATTTT

j_gene: TRBJ1-5
d_gene: NA
abundance: many
v_gene: TRBV9
CDR3aa: CASSVGWGGDQPQHF
CDR3nt: TGTGCCAGCAGCGTAGGATGGGGGGGAGACCAGCCCCAGCATTTT

j_gene: TRBJ1-1
d_gene: NA
abundance: NA
v_gene: TRBV7-2
CDR3aa: CASNLIRNTEAFF
CDR3nt: TGTGCCAGCAACTTAATTAGGAACACTGAAGCTTTCTTT

j_gene: TRBJ1-1
d_gene: NA
abundance: NA
v_gene: TRBV3-1
CDR3aa: CASSQTGRQTTEAFF
CDR3nt: TGTGCCAGCAGCCAGACAGGCCGACAAACCACTGAAGCTTTCTTT

j_gene: TRBJ2-7
d_gene: TRBD2
abundance: NA
v_gene: TRBV4-3
CDR3aa: CASSQDRASGSYEQYF
CDR3nt: TGCGCCAGCAGCCAAGATCGGGCTAGCGGGTCCTACGAGCAGTACTTC

j_gene: TRBJ2-3
d_gene: TRBD2
abundance: NA
v_gene: TRBV6-5
CDR3aa: CASSILAGVVDTQYF
CDR3nt: TGTGCCAGCAGTATACTAGCGGGAGTGGTAGATACGCAGTATTTT

j_gene: TRBJ2-2
d_gene: NA
abundance: few
v_gene: TRBV6-2/TRBV6-3
CDR3aa: CASSFWTDGLPKEGGELFF
CDR3nt: TGTGCCAGCAGTTTTTGGACGGACGGACTACCTAAAGAGGGCGGGGAGCTGTTTTTT

j_gene: TRBJ2-3
d_gene: NA
abundance: NA
v_gene: TRBV12-3/TRBV12-4
CDR3aa: CASSFLPGELATDTQYF
CDR3nt: TGTGCCAGCAGTTTCCTCCCGGGGGAATTGGCCACAGATACGCAGTATTTT

j_gene: TRBJ2-7
d_gene: TRBD1
abundance: many
v_gene: TRBV7-9
CDR3aa: CASSLGTVYEQYF
CDR3nt: TGTGCCAGCAGCCTAGGGACAGTCTACGAGCAGTACTTC

j_gene: TRBJ2-6
d_gene: NA
abundance: NA
v_gene: TRBV4-2
CDR3aa: CASSQEVSGANVLTF
CDR3nt: TGTGCCAGCAGCCAAGAGGTCTCTGGGGCCAACGTCCTGACTTTC

j_gene: TRBJ2-2
d_gene: NA
abundance: few
v_gene: TRBV6-2/TRBV6-3
CDR3aa: CASSSPGRPTGELFF
CDR3nt: TGTGCCAGCAGTTCACCGGGACGACCCACCGGGGAGCTGTTTTTT

j_gene: TRBJ2-1
d_gene: TRBD2
abundance: NA
v_gene: TRBV4-3
CDR3aa: CASSQDVGSGAYNEQFF
CDR3nt: TGCGCCAGCAGCCAAGATGTCGGTAGCGGGGCCTACAATGAGCAGTTCTTC

j_gene: TRBJ1-5
d_gene: NA
abundance: many
v_gene: TRBV29-1
CDR3aa: CSVADTNSNQPQHF
CDR3nt: TGCAGCGTCGCAGACACCAATAGCAATCAGCCCCAGCATTTT

j_gene: TRBJ1-6
d_gene: NA
abundance: few
v_gene: TRBV20-1
CDR3aa: CSARGSAVNSPLHF
CDR3nt: TGCAGTGCTAGAGGTTCGGCGGTAAATTCACCCCTCCACTTT

j_gene: TRBJ2-7
d_gene: TRBD2
abundance: many
v_gene: TRBV18
CDR3aa: CASSPSGRGSYEQYF
CDR3nt: TGTGCCAGCTCACCTAGCGGGAGGGGATCCTACGAGCAGTACTTC

j_gene: TRBJ2-5
d_gene: NA
abundance: NA
v_gene: TRBV18
CDR3aa: CASSPIGGQETQYF
CDR3nt: TGTGCCAGCTCACCGATCGGCGGTCAAGAGACCCAGTACTTC

j_gene: TRBJ2-4
d_gene: NA
abundance: many
v_gene: TRBV29-1
CDR3aa: CSVYVVEPENIQYF
CDR3nt: TGCAGCGTATATGTAGTGGAGCCCGAAAACATTCAGTACTTC

j_gene: TRBJ2-7
d_gene: NA
abundance: NA
v_gene: TRBV6-6
CDR3aa: CASSRLDYEQYF
CDR3nt: TGTGCCAGCAGCCGACTAGACTACGAGCAGTACTTC

j_gene: TRBJ2-1
d_gene: NA
abundance: NA
v_gene: TRBV7-9
CDR3aa: CASRGSVDVYNEQFF
CDR3nt: TGTGCCAGCAGGGGAAGTGTCGATGTTTACAATGAGCAGTTCTTC

j_gene: TRBJ2-1
d_gene: NA
abundance: few
v_gene: TRBV2
CDR3aa: CASSEGGRAFNEQFF
CDR3nt: TGTGCCAGCAGTGAGGGGGGTAGAGCCTTCAATGAGCAGTTCTTC

j_gene: TRBJ1-1
d_gene: TRBD1
abundance: many
v_gene: TRBV4-3
CDR3aa: CASSSRRGQTTEAFF
CDR3nt: TGCGCCAGCAGCAGCCGGAGGGGACAGACCACTGAAGCTTTCTTT

j_gene: TRBJ1-6
d_gene: NA
abundance: NA
v_gene: TRBV29-1
CDR3aa: CSVKESSYNSPLHF
CDR3nt: TGCAGCGTTAAAGAGAGCTCCTATAATTCACCCCTCCACTTT

j_gene: TRBJ2-7
d_gene: TRBD1
abundance: few
v_gene: TRBV27
CDR3aa: CASSLVAFGQAYEQYF
CDR3nt: TGTGCCAGCAGCCTGGTGGCATTCGGACAGGCCTACGAGCAGTACTTC

j_gene: TRBJ2-7
d_gene: NA
abundance: few
v_gene: TRBV20-1
CDR3aa: CSARDKGGLGEQYF
CDR3nt: TGCAGTGCTAGAGATAAAGGAGGTCTTGGCGAGCAGTACTTC

j_gene: TRBJ2-7
d_gene: TRBD2
abundance: NA
v_gene: TRBV6-2/TRBV6-3
CDR3aa: CASSYGRLAGDSYEQYF
CDR3nt: TGTGCCAGCAGTTACGGGAGACTAGCGGGGGACTCCTACGAGCAGTACTTC

j_gene: TRBJ2-5
d_gene: NA
abundance: many
v_gene: TRBV20-1
CDR3aa: CSAPTGGGKTQYF
CDR3nt: TGCAGTGCACCAACGGGGGGCGGAAAGACCCAGTACTTC

j_gene: TRBJ2-2
d_gene: TRBD2
abundance: few
v_gene: TRBV6-5
CDR3aa: CASSYGRELTGELFF
CDR3nt: TGTGCCAGCAGTTACGGGCGGGAGCTCACCGGGGAGCTGTTTTTT